These 17 T cell receptor beta chains share one sample of origin, sequenced in a study of CD8+CD57+ T cells in acquired aplastic anemia. Template material for TCR beta VDJ and CDR3 profiling consisted of genomic DNA. TCRdb re-analysed the reads in MiXCR, keeping a single row per CDR3 protein. The table lists some 160,000 distinct CDR3 sequences, about 45% of them singletons. Those patients picked for sequencing had displayed CD8+CD57+ cell expansion on flow cytometry. The sequencing sample was made of sorted CD4+, CD8+, or CD8+CD57+ T cells (not recorded which) from PBMCs. These receptors were obtained from a human donor with aplastic anemia.

The V call is TRBV7-9, the J call TRBJ1-5, with D unclear. From germline, CDR1 is SEHNR and CDR2 FQNEAQ (reference sequence). The V end lost 5 bases, the J end lost 7 bases, and 12 bases lay between the germline ends. This CDR3 spans 13 amino acids. The CDR3 DNA sequence: TGTGCCAGCAGCCCCCCCACGGGGCAGCCCCAGCATTTT. Translating it yields CASSPPTGQPQHF.

The chain recombines TRBV29-1 with TRBJ1-2, with TRBD1 matching over 9 bases. This CDR3 is 13 amino acids long. CDR1 and CDR2 (germline): SQVTM, ANQGSEA. With 4 bases clipped from V and 5 bases from J, the junction kept 5 bases outside the gene matches. CDR3 loop: CSVGPGQGYGYTF. CDR3 DNA sequence: TGCAGCGTTGGTCCGGGACAGGGATATGGCTACACCTTC.

Note on this clonotype: A much bigger clone sits one base away, suggesting this may be a read error. This chain uses TRBV20-1 with TRBJ1-5; no firm D call. Germline assignment: CDR1 DFQATT and CDR2 SNEGSKA (reference sequence). The CDR3 extends over 14 amino acids. CDR3 residues: CSARKPLSNQPRHF. In DNA form, the CDR3 reads TGCAGTGCTAGGAAGCCCCTTAGCAATCAGCCCCGGCATTTT.

In its sample, this clonotype was seen many times. This chain links TRBV6-1 with TRBJ2-7, with 8 bases identical to TRBD2. This CDR3 contains 16 residues. Germline V gene lookup returns CDR1 MNHNS and CDR2 SASEGT. Unmatched junction bases numbered 13, after V lost 7 bases and J lost 2 bases. CDR3 sequence: CASTERGLAPTYEQYV. CDR3 DNA sequence: TGTGCCAGCACCGAACGAGGACTAGCCCCGACCTACGAGCAGTACGTC.

Many counts were recorded for this clonotype. This rearrangement joins TRBV6-6 to TRBJ1-1, with D hard to call. Germline V lookup: CDR1 MNHNY, CDR2 SVGAGI (reference sequence). CDR3 length: 14 residues. V lost 6 bases to trimming and J lost 1 base, with 12 bases between them. The CDR3 reads CASSLRAENTEAFF. The CDR3, as DNA: TGTGCCAGCAGCTTACGCGCAGAGAACACTGAAGCTTTCTTT.

The rearrangement links TRBV2 to TRBJ2-1; 8 bases map to TRBD2. CDR1 and CDR2 from the germline V gene are SNHLY and FYNNEI. Trimming removed 6 bases from V and 2 bases from J; junction bases left unmatched: 6. The CDR3 has 15 amino acids. This CDR3 reads CASRLRGDTYNEQFF. The DNA for the CDR3 is TGTGCCAGCAGATTGCGGGGGGATACCTACAATGAGCAGTTCTTC.

V gene TRBV10-3 combines with J gene TRBJ1-6; TRBD1 might be the D (5 bases). The CDR3 length is 11 residues. Germline V gene lookup returns CDR1 ENHRY and CDR2 SYGVKD. The V end was cut by 4 bases, the J end by 19 bases, with 14 bases between. The CDR3 coding sequence is TGTGCCATCAGTGCGGGGACGGAACCGCACTTT. This encodes CAISAGTEPHF.

This clonotype was observed many times. The chain couples TRBV7-2 to TRBJ2-1; 10 bases match TRBD2. In germline, CDR1 is SGHTA, CDR2 FQGNSA. CDR3 length equals 15 residues. The V and J ends lost 5 bases and 9 bases, in that order; junction bases with no gene match: 10. CDR3: CASSPGASGSGEQFF. The CDR3, as DNA: TGTGCCAGCAGCCCCGGGGCTAGCGGGAGTGGTGAGCAGTTCTTC.

This clonotype was picked up many times. The CDR3 DNA reads TGTGCCAGCAGCCCTAAAGGTCGTGGTTTCCATGAGCAGTTCTTC. It codes for CASSPKGRGFHEQFF. This chain uses TRBV6-1 with TRBJ2-1; D ambiguous. Trimming removed 6 bases from V and 8 bases from J, with 20 bases in between. Germline V CDR1 and CDR2: MNHNS, SASEGT. This CDR3 comprises 15 residues.

The rearrangement uses TRBV15 and TRBJ2-7; TRBD2 agrees at 11 bases. This CDR3 is 15 amino acids long. The V gene's germline CDR1 is LNHNV and CDR2 YYDKDF (reference sequence). After removal of 0 bases from V and 3 bases from J, the junction contained 1 base not matched to a gene. CDR3 DNA: TGTGCCACCAGCAGAGATACTAGCGGGGGCTACGAGCAGTACTTC. Translating it yields CATSRDTSGGYEQYF.

The genes are TRBV24-1 and TRBJ2-1; 11 bases fit TRBD2. J lost 10 bases, V lost 6 bases, and 10 bases had no gene match. This CDR3 is built from 15 residues. From germline, CDR1 is KGHDR and CDR2 SFDVKD. For the CDR3, the DNA is TGTGCCACCAGTAGGAGGGCTAGCGGGAGGAACGAGCAGTTCTTC. It is translated as CATSRRASGRNEQFF.

Comments on this clonotype: A read error is possible here, since a much larger clone lies one base away. The chain employs TRBV7-2 and TRBJ2-2; unclear D gene. Deletions cut 11 bases from V and 8 bases from J, with 21 bases between. This CDR3 has 14 amino acids. The germline CDR1 and CDR2 sequences are SGHTA and FQGNSA. Written as DNA, the CDR3 is TGTGCCGGCACCCCCCCGACCCCGCAGGGGGAGCTGTTTTTT. Amino acid sequence: CAGTPPTPQGELFF.

The V gene is TRBV29-1, the J gene TRBJ1-1; a weak D match, TRBD1 (5 bases). The CDR3 is 9 residues long. Between the trimmed V and J ends, which lost 6 bases and 11 bases, there was a span of 10 bases. Per germline, CDR1 SQVTM and CDR2 ANQGSEA. The CDR3 protein is CSVGREAFF. The CDR3 coding sequence is TGCAGCGTGGGGCGGGAGGCTTTCTTT.

There are many counts of this clonotype. J is TRBJ1-2 and V is TRBV15; D remains unclear. The CDR3 has 15 residues. V lost 0 bases to trimming and J lost 0 bases, with 8 bases between them. Per the germline V gene, CDR1 is LNHNV and CDR2 is YYDKDF (reference sequence). As DNA, the CDR3 is TGTGCCACCAGCAGAGATCGGGTAACTAACTATGGCTACACCTTC. Translating it yields CATSRDRVTNYGYTF.

The CDR3 DNA follows: TGTGCCAGCAGTTTTAGCCAGTACGAGCAGTACTTC. Translation gives CASSFSQYEQYF. V usage is TRBV7-2 and J usage is TRBJ2-7; no reliable D call. Trimming cost V 6 bases and J 4 bases, with 10 bases left between them. The CDR3 runs to 12 residues. Germline values: CDR1 SGHTA, CDR2 FQGNSA.

This clonotype appeared many times. The chain employs TRBV19 and TRBJ2-1, with a weak D call TRBD2 (6 bases). Germline V gene lookup returns CDR1 LNHDA and CDR2 SQIVND (reference sequence). The ends were cut back, 5 bases at V and 6 bases at J, with 20 bases in the middle. The CDR3 is 16 amino acids. In DNA form, the CDR3 reads TGTGCCAGTAGTTCAATTCGACTAGTCAAAGCCAATGAGCAGTTCTTC. This gives the protein CASSSIRLVKANEQFF.

This clonotype has more than one count but fewer than ten. A much larger clone differs from this one at a single base, so this may be a read error. The chain is built from TRBV11-2 and TRBJ2-3; 8 bases fit TRBD2. Germline loops: CDR1 SGHAT, CDR2 FQNNGV. This CDR3 comprises 16 residues. As DNA, the CDR3 is TGTGCCCGCAGCTTAGTTTCAGGACTAGCAACAGATACGCAGTATTTT. Protein: CARSLVSGLATDTQYF. Full variable domain (missing parts from reference TRBV11-2 and TRBJ2-3): EAGVAQSPRYKIIEKRQSVAFWCNPISGHATLYWYQQILGQGPKLLIQFQNNGVVDDSQLPKDRFSAERLKGVDSTLKIQPAKLEDSAVYLCARSLVSGLATDTQYFGPGTRLTVL.